Listed below are T cell receptor beta chains from one sample, sequenced in a study of T cell changes during pregnancy in multiple sclerosis. Sequencing was performed with immunoSEQ multiplex PCR; in TCRdb, only in-frame clones are kept and a portion is missing. The sample yields tens of thousands of clones, around 94% seen once. Source: CD4+ T cells from peripheral blood mononuclear cells, taken before pregnancy. The source of these receptors is a female donor with multiple sclerosis, enrolled in a pregnancy study. Both conserved end residues are part of each CDR3. The D gene is left open where the match is weak. For some rows the clone size is stated as once, few or many, or as a class when expanded; others skip it.

abundance	v_gene	d_gene	j_gene	CDR3nt	CDR3aa
-	TRBV7-6	-	TRBJ2-7	TGTGCCAGCAGCTTATTCCACTCAGCGTCAAGCTCCTACGAGCAGTACTTC	CASSLFHSASSSYEQYF
-	TRBV2	TRBD2	TRBJ2-3	TGTGCCAGCAGCAGGACTAGCGCCACAGATACGCAGTATTTT	CASSRTSATDTQYF
-	TRBV19	TRBD2	TRBJ2-7	TGTGCCAGTACTGACGGGGGGGAGAGCTCCTACGAGCAGTACTTC	CASTDGGESSYEQYF
-	TRBV4-1	-	TRBJ2-7	TGCGCCAGCAGCCAACTTCTCTTAAGATTGCGGAGCGAGCAGTACTTC	CASSQLLLRLRSEQYF
-	TRBV10-3	TRBD1	TRBJ2-1	TGTGCCATCAGGGATAGGGGGCTTATTGCCAGCTCCTACAATGAGCAGTTCTTC	CAIRDRGLIASSYNEQFF
-	TRBV27	TRBD1	TRBJ1-1	TGTGCCAGCAGGAAGACAGGGGGCGCGAGGACTGAAGCTTTCTTT	CASRKTGGARTEAFF
-	TRBV10-2	TRBD2	TRBJ2-7	TGCGCCAGCAGTGTAGCGGGAGGGCAGCAGTACTTC	CASSVAGGQQYF
-	TRBV2	TRBD1	TRBJ2-7	TGTGCCAGCAGAGACTTCATAGGGACAGGGATTCACGAGCAGTACTTC	CASRDFIGTGIHEQYF
-	TRBV2	TRBD1	TRBJ1-2	TGTGCCAGCAGTCCCAGGACAGGGGAAGACGGCTACACCTTC	CASSPRTGEDGYTF
-	TRBV30	TRBD2	TRBJ2-1	TGTGCCTGGAGCGGACTAGGACCCTACAATGAGCAGTTCTTC	CAWSGLGPYNEQFF
-	TRBV5-1	TRBD2	TRBJ2-3	TGCGCCAGCAGCCGGGGGGGAGTCGCAGATACGCAGTATTTT	CASSRGGVADTQYF
-	TRBV2	-	TRBJ1-3	TGTGCCAGCGACCAAAACAGGGCAGGAAACACCATATATTTT	CASDQNRAGNTIYF
-	TRBV5-4	TRBD1	TRBJ2-3	TGTGCCAGCAGCGAACCTCGACAGGGGCTCATTTCAGATACGCAGTATTTT	CASSEPRQGLISDTQYF
-	TRBV7-9	TRBD1	TRBJ1-2	TGTGCCAGCAGCCCGGGGACAGGGGGGTACTTCTATGGCTACACCTTC	CASSPGTGGYFYGYTF
-	TRBV9	TRBD1	TRBJ1-2	TGTGCCAGCAGTTCTAGGACAGGGTCTAACTATGGCTACACCTTC	CASSSRTGSNYGYTF
-	TRBV11-1	TRBD2	TRBJ2-1	TGTGCCAGCGCCAACCCACTGGCGGGAGGGCCCTATGAGCAGTTCTTC	CASANPLAGGPYEQFF
-	TRBV6-6	-	TRBJ2-7	TGTGCCAGCAGAGAGGGTGAGAGCAGGGGCAGATACGAGCAGTACTTC	CASREGESRGRYEQYF
once	TRBV6-6	TRBD2	TRBJ2-3	TGTGCCAGCAGTCCGACTAGCGGGAGGACAGATACGCAGTATTTT	CASSPTSGRTDTQYF
-	TRBV29-1	-	TRBJ1-1	TGCAGCCCCGTCATGGGGCCGAACACTGAAGCTTTCTTT	CSPVMGPNTEAFF
few	TRBV6-5	TRBD1	TRBJ1-1	TGTGCCAGCAGTCCCGGGACAGGGATGAACACTGAAGCTTTCTTT	CASSPGTGMNTEAFF
-	TRBV27	TRBD1	TRBJ2-3	TGTGCCAGCAGCAGGGGGCCGACAGATACGCAGTATTTT	CASSRGPTDTQYF
-	TRBV29-1	TRBD1	TRBJ2-7	TGCAGCGTTGTAAAGGACAGGGAACACGAGCAGTACTTC	CSVVKDREHEQYF
-	TRBV30	TRBD1	TRBJ2-6	TGTGCCTGGATGAGGACAGGGGTTGTCTCTGGGGCCAACGTCCTGACTTTC	CAWMRTGVVSGANVLTF
-	TRBV28	-	TRBJ2-4	TGTGCCAGCAGTTCACCGGGACAACCTTTAGCCAAAAACATTCAGTACTTC	CASSSPGQPLAKNIQYF
-	TRBV27	-	TRBJ2-7	TGTGCCAGCAGTTTTTATCGGTCTGATCTGGGGCACTACGAGCAGTACTTC	CASSFYRSDLGHYEQYF
-	TRBV28	TRBD2	TRBJ2-3	TGTGCCAGCAGTTCTCAGCGGGAGGACACGCAGTATTTT	CASSSQREDTQYF
once	TRBV9	TRBD1	TRBJ1-1	TGTGCCAGCAGCGTAGGGACAGGGGTGAACACTGAAGCTTTCTTT	CASSVGTGVNTEAFF
-	TRBV6-1	-	TRBJ1-4	TGTGCCATTGGACGGGGAAATAATGAAAAACTGTTTTTT	CAIGRGNNEKLFF
-	TRBV10-3	-	TRBJ2-7	TGTGCCATCAGCAACGGGAAAACCTACGAGCAGTACTTC	CAISNGKTYEQYF
-	TRBV10-2	-	TRBJ1-3	TGCGCCAGCAGTTACGACGGGGTATTTGGAAACACCATATATTTT	CASSYDGVFGNTIYF
-	TRBV19	-	TRBJ2-3	TGTGCCAGTAGTTGGACAGTCACAGATACGCAGTATTTT	CASSWTVTDTQYF
-	TRBV7-2	TRBD2	TRBJ2-2	TGTGCCAGCAGCTTAGCGTCCGGGGCGGGAGGGCCATCCGGGGAGCTGTTTTTT	CASSLASGAGGPSGELFF
-	TRBV18	TRBD1	TRBJ2-2	TGTGCCAGCTCACCACGCCAGGGGGCGTCCGGGGAGCTGTTTTTT	CASSPRQGASGELFF
-	TRBV5-1	TRBD1	TRBJ2-5	TGCGCCAGCAGCTTGGGGGACAGGGGGCGAGAAGAGACCCAGTACTTC	CASSLGDRGREETQYF
-	TRBV9	-	TRBJ2-1	TGTGCCAGCAGCGTAGGTCCTAGCGTCTACAATGAGCAGTTCTTC	CASSVGPSVYNEQFF